The clone carrying this TCR beta chain has only one observation. Its antigen is undetermined. The data were obtained in a study of shared clonotypes between healthy human individuals. Looking at the study overall: Each donor's CD8 memory used one plate, CD8 naive two, each CD4 subset three.

Overall study results and limits: A reduction in generation probabilities was seen for non-shared clonotypes relative to those shared by all four donors. Sampling used blood alone; tissue repertoires probably differ. The study's rarefaction showed incomplete sorted-subset sequencing despite large depth.

Trimming took 1 base from V and 1 from J; bases not matched to a gene: 12. This CDR3 has 19 residues. Germline CDR1 SEHNR, CDR2 FQNEAQ (reference sequence). Assay used: immunoSEQ multiplex PCR; TCRdb lists only in-frame clones, some missing. The repertoire includes roughly 2,000,000 clones, approximately 95% of them detected once, and more than 0.9% sits in the top ten. CD45RO-negative cells were positively selected for CCR7, leaving out terminally differentiated effector memory CD45RA+ cells. The chain uses TRBV7-9 and TRBJ2-5; the match to TRBD2 covers 10 bases. This TCR was sampled from a man aged 18 to 35 in good health. The sequencing sample was made of naive CD8+ T cells sorted from blood. This CDR3 reads CASSLVMVRGLASQETQYF. The CDR3 bases are TGTGCCAGCAGCTTAGTTATGGTTCGGGGACTAGCGTCCCAAGAGACCCAGTACTTC.